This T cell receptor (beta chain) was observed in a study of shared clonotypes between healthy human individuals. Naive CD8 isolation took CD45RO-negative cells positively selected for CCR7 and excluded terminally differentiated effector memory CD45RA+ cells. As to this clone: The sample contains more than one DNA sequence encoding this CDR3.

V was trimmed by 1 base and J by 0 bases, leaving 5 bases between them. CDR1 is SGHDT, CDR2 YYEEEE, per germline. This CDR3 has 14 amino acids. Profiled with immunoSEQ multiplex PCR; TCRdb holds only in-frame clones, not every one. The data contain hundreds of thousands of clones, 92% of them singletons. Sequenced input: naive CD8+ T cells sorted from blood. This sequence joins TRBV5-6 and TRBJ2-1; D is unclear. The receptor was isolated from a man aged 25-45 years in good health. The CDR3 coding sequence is TGTGCCAGCAGCTTGAGGGACTCCTACAATGAGCAGTTCTTC. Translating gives CASSLRDSYNEQFF.